What follows are 19 T cell receptor beta chains derived from one specimen sequenced in a study of graft-versus-host responses after intestinal transplantation. Sequenced by immunoSEQ multiplex PCR; TCRdb stores in-frame clones only, minus some. The sample consists of more than 10,000 clones, approximately 30% of them appearing once. This specimen consisted of alloreactive CD4+ T cells from a mixed lymphocyte reaction culture, obtained before transplantation. Subset in this sample: CFSE-low proliferating T cells sorted from approximately 6-day pre-transplant mixed lymphocyte reaction (GvH or HvG direction). The receptors shown here come from a human patient who was an organ donor for intestinal transplantation.

By share, this clone counts as medium-sized (0.01 to 0.1%). In DNA form, the CDR3 reads TGCGCCAGCAGTAAAGTCAGGGCTAGCACAGATACGCAGTATTTT. Translating gives CASSKVRASTDTQYF. The rearrangement uses TRBV5-1 and TRBJ2-3; possibly TRBD1 for D (5 bases). There are 15 residues in the CDR3. Trimming left V 5 bases short and J 0 bases short, with 13 bases between. Germline V lookup: CDR1 SGHRS, CDR2 YFSETQ.

This clone was detected a few times. The chain recombines TRBV7-2 with TRBJ2-2; 7 positions match TRBD1. The V gene's germline CDR1 is SGHTA and CDR2 FQGNSA. Trimming took 6 bases from V and 3 from J; bases not matched to a gene: 4. The CDR3 is 14 amino acids. The CDR3 here is CASREQGYTGELFF. The CDR3 DNA follows: TGTGCCAGCAGGGAACAGGGGTACACCGGGGAGCTGTTTTTT.

The chain recombines TRBV2 with TRBJ2-1, with D tentatively TRBD2 (6 bases). Germline values: CDR1 SNHLY, CDR2 FYNNEI. Trimming took 2 bases from V and 4 from J, leaving 12 bases between them. There are 15 residues in the CDR3. In nucleotides, the CDR3 is TGTGCCAGCAGTGAACAGGGACTCTTGTACAATGAGCAGTTCTTC. The encoded protein is CASSEQGLLYNEQFF.

Within the sample, this clone is medium-sized. V and J are TRBV6-4 and TRBJ1-3; D is ambiguous. Germline V lookup: CDR1 MRHNA, CDR2 SNTAGT. V was cut by 2 bases and J by 4 bases, with 12 bases left in between. The CDR3 has 15 residues. The CDR3 here is CASSDAGEQGNTIYF. The CDR3 bases are TGTGCCAGCAGTGACGCCGGGGAGCAAGGAAACACCATATATTTT.

This clone is categorized as medium-sized. The gene calls are TRBV2 and TRBJ1-1; D is possibly TRBD1 (6 bases). This CDR3 has 13 amino acids. Germline V lookup: CDR1 SNHLY, CDR2 FYNNEI. V lost 3 bases and J 3 bases, leaving 8 bases between the germline ends. The DNA of the CDR3 is TGTGCCAGCAGTGACAGGGGATACACTGAAGCTTTCTTT. Translating it yields CASSDRGYTEAFF.

This clone has more than one count but fewer than ten. V and J are TRBV19 and TRBJ1-1; TRBD1 is a possible D gene (5 bases). Germline-derived CDR1 and CDR2 are LNHDA and SQIVND (reference sequence). The V gene lost 4 bases and the J gene lost 0 bases, with 6 bases spanning the gap. The CDR3 extends over 13 amino acids. The CDR3 loop is CASSSRVNTEAFF. The CDR3 nucleotides read TGTGCCAGTAGTAGCAGGGTGAACACTGAAGCTTTCTTT.

The chain is built from TRBV19 and TRBJ2-7, with 7 bases aligning to TRBD1. The CDR3 runs to 12 residues. Germline V gives CDR1 LNHDA, CDR2 SQIVND (reference sequence). V shed 4 bases and J 3 bases; nucleotides not matched to a gene: 0. The CDR3 bases are TGTGCCAGTAGTACAGGGGGCTACGAGCAGTACTTC. Translation: CASSTGGYEQYF. Full variable domain (rest looked up from reference TRBV19 and TRBJ2-7): DGGITQSPKYLFRKEGQNVTLSCEQNLNHDAMYWYRQDPGQGLRLIYYSQIVNDFQKGDIAEGYSVSREKKESFPLTVTSAQKNPTAFYLCASSTGGYEQYFGPGTRLTVT.

Only a few counts were recorded for this clone. The genes are TRBV29-1 and TRBJ2-7; a weak D match, TRBD1 (6 bases). The CDR3 sequence is 13 residues long. CDR1 SQVTM and CDR2 ANQGSEA come from the germline V gene. V lost 5 bases and J 0 bases, leaving 11 bases between the germline ends. CDR3 residues: CSVRRTASYEQYF. CDR3 nucleotide sequence: TGCAGCGTTCGCAGGACAGCCTCCTACGAGCAGTACTTC.

The V gene is TRBV28, the J gene TRBJ2-3; TRBD2 aligns across 8 bases. The length of the CDR3 is 17 residues. In germline, CDR1 is MDHEN, CDR2 SYDVKM. The V segment lost 3 bases and the J segment 6 bases; nucleotides outside the gene matches: 14. This CDR3 reads CASSFGVRGGSGDTQYF. CDR3 DNA: TGTGCCAGCAGTTTTGGAGTCCGGGGGGGCTCCGGCGATACGCAGTATTTT.

The chain carries TRBV5-4 and TRBJ2-3, with TRBD2 identical over 10 bases. The CDR3 consists of 16 residues. Trimming at V came to 2 bases and at J to 9 bases, leaving 12 bases not matched to a gene. From germline, CDR1 is SGHNT and CDR2 YYREEE (reference sequence). Here the CDR3 reads CASSLKRGGLIETQYF. The CDR3 DNA reads as TGTGCCAGCAGCTTAAAGCGGGGGGGCCTTATCGAAACGCAGTATTTT.

The V and J genes are TRBV10-2 and TRBJ2-5; D is perhaps TRBD2 (6 bases). Germline assignment: CDR1 WSHSY and CDR2 SAAADI. V lost 0 bases, J lost 2 bases, and 13 bases lay in between. CDR3 length: 16 amino acids. The CDR3 region is CASSESPWGTQETQYF. The DNA for the CDR3 is TGCGCCAGCAGTGAGTCCCCATGGGGGACTCAAGAGACCCAGTACTTC.

The rearrangement joins TRBV6-1 to TRBJ2-7; 7 bases fit TRBD1. Germline CDR1 and CDR2: MNHNS and SASEGT. The V segment lost 6 bases and the J segment 0 bases; nucleotides outside the gene matches: 8. This CDR3 contains 15 residues. The DNA of the CDR3 is TGTGCCAGCAGCGAACGACAGGGCCCCTCCTACGAGCAGTACTTC. This encodes CASSERQGPSYEQYF.

In its sample, this clone was seen a few times. The chain is built from TRBV5-8 and TRBJ1-5, with D possibly being TRBD1 (5 bases). Germline V gene sequence: CDR1 SGHTS, CDR2 YDEGEE. V shed 2 bases and J shed 6 bases, with 12 bases lying between them. The CDR3 loop spans 14 amino acids. The CDR3 bases are TGTGCCAGCAGCTTTAGGGGCCTCGGTCAGCCCCAGCATTTT. Amino acid sequence: CASSFRGLGQPQHF.

This clone was observed a few times. At one of its ends the junction is not consistent with the germline gene, which may arise from a read error. The chain links TRBV2 to TRBJ1-6; 8 bases match TRBD1. This CDR3 region has 10 residues. Germline CDR1 SNHLY, CDR2 FYNNEI. The CDR3 sequence is CASSRGQGDF. The DNA of the CDR3 is TGTGCCAGCAGCCGAGGACAGGGAGACTTT.

This chain uses TRBV18 with TRBJ2-1; tentatively, D is TRBD2 (6 bases). Germline CDR1 KGHSH, CDR2 LQKENI. This CDR3 region has 15 residues. V gave up 5 bases and J gave up 2 bases, with 13 bases separating them. The CDR3 DNA reads as TGTGCCAGCTCAACCTTCGGGGGAACCTACAATGAGCAGTTCTTC. Translation gives CASSTFGGTYNEQFF. Drawing the rest from reference TRBV18 and TRBJ2-1, the complete variable domain is NAGVMQNPRHLVRRRGQEARLRCSPMKGHSHVYWYRQLPEEGLKFMVYLQKENIIDESGMPKERFSAEFPKEGPSILRIQQVVRGDSAAYFCASSTFGGTYNEQFFGPGTRLTVL.

The chain combines TRBV11-2 with TRBJ2-7, with TRBD2 identical over 9 bases. The CDR3 extends over 16 amino acids. V shed 5 bases and J 4 bases; nucleotides not matched to a gene: 12. The germline V gene encodes CDR1 SGHAT and CDR2 FQNNGV. CDR3 in DNA: TGTGCCAGCAGCGTACGCGGGGGGGCCCGGGCTTACGAGCAGTACTTC. This translates into CASSVRGGARAYEQYF.

The genes are TRBV4-3 and TRBJ2-2, with 7 bases aligning to TRBD1. Losses at the gene ends were 4 bases for V and 4 bases for J; bases not matched to a gene: 6. The CDR3 covers 15 residues. Germline V lookup: CDR1 LGHNA, CDR2 YSLEER. The CDR3 DNA is TGCGCCAGCAGCCGGGGACAGCAAGGCACCGGGGAGCTGTTTTTT. Residues: CASSRGQQGTGELFF.

This clone was seen only a few times. The V call is TRBV5-4, the J call TRBJ2-3; 8 bases fit TRBD2. J was trimmed by 3 bases and V by 5 bases; bases with no gene match: 11. The CDR3 contains 16 residues. Germline CDR1 SGHNT, CDR2 YYREEE (reference sequence). Here the CDR3 reads CASSPPLAGGTDTQYF. Written as DNA, the CDR3 is TGTGCCAGCAGTCCCCCTCTGGCGGGGGGAACAGATACGCAGTATTTT. Together with reference TRBV5-4 and TRBJ2-3, the CDR3 gives the full variable domain: ETGVTQSPTHLIKTRGQQVTLRCSSQSGHNTVSWYQQALGQGPQFIFQYYREEENGRGNFPPRFSGLQFPNYSSELNVNALELDDSALYLCASSPPLAGGTDTQYFGPGTRLTVL.

This clone was counted only a few times. The J gene is TRBJ2-2, the V gene TRBV11-3; D possibly corresponds to TRBD2 (5 bases). V lost 3 bases and J 7 bases, leaving 12 bases between the germline ends. This CDR3 spans 14 amino acids. Germline V lookup: CDR1 SGHNT, CDR2 YENEEA. CDR3 in amino acids: CASSLRPAGGELFF. DNA of the CDR3: TGTGCCAGCAGCTTGAGACCTGCGGGCGGGGAGCTGTTTTTT.